This TCR beta chain comes out of a study of T cells in Graves' hyperthyroidism and ophthalmopathy. This clonotype was seen many times. Using RNA transcripts as the source, TCR beta CDR3 regions were amplified. TCR CDR3 regions were first amplified by RT-PCR with HTBI primers. TCRdb re-derived calls from the multiplex PCR reads in MiXCR, one entry per CDR3 protein. The data contain roughly 720,000 distinct CDR3 sequences, roughly 17% of them seen just once; the ten biggest clones take up about 14%. With 2 bases clipped from V and 6 bases from J, the junction kept 10 bases outside the gene matches. The CDR3 extends over 16 amino acids. The germline gives CDR1 SQVTM, CDR2 ANQGSEA.

The sequence came from a man aged 50 or older with Graves' hyperthyroidism. The rearrangement joins TRBV29-1 to TRBJ2-7; TRBD2 agrees at 13 bases. Sequenced sample: blood. The chain's CDR3 is CSVEIRGTSGTSEQYF. The CDR3 nucleotides are TGCAGCGTTGAAATCCGGGGGACTAGCGGGACATCCGAGCAGTACTTC.